This T cell receptor (beta chain) was identified during a study of molecular identifiers for immune sequencing clone quantification. Study-wide points: Clonotypes topping 20 RNA copies carried over 97% of effector molecules but under 1% of naive ones.

As previously described, bulk TCR libraries were made using listed TCR primers. MiXCR, applied by TCRdb to the PCR reads, yields one record per CDR3 protein. The sample lists about 97,000 distinct CDR3 sequences, about 24% occurring once. The naive CD8 libraries originated from between roughly 17,000 and 1,100,000 sorted cells and drew on 10%, 30% or 50% RNA. CDR1 and CDR2 from the germline V gene are SGHTA and FQGTGA. The ends lost 2 bases at V and 5 bases at J; junction bases unmatched: 4. The CDR3 has 15 residues. This clonotype was detected many times. The antigen remains undetermined. The chain links TRBV7-3 to TRBJ2-1, with 9 bases matching TRBD2. The sample consisted of naive CD8+ T cells from blood, with Jurkat cell RNA spiked in. Described subset: FACS-sorted CD8+CD4-CCR7+CD45RA+ naive T cells. This clonotype originated in a human donor in good health. Some libraries in this study had Jurkat cell RNA spiked in. CDR3 in amino acids: CASSLGLAGNNEQFF. The CDR3 nucleotides are TGTGCCAGCAGCTTAGGGCTAGCGGGAAACAATGAGCAGTTCTTC.